This record covers a single TCR beta chain. This record comes from a study of shared clonotypes between healthy human individuals. The assay was immunoSEQ multiplex PCR, and TCRdb's table has in-frame clones only and misses some. The data show millions of clones, over 85% seen once. This CDR3 region has 17 residues. Germline loops: CDR1 LNHDA, CDR2 SQIVND (reference sequence). V trimming: 5 bases; J trimming: 3 bases; junction bases outside the gene matches: 11. This TCR derives from a man between 18 and 35 years old in good health. Material: naive CD4+ T cells sorted from blood. Noted subset: CD45RA+ positively selected. The rearrangement uses TRBV19 and TRBJ2-2; 8 bases agree with TRBD1. CDR3 region: CASSPHRAGGDTGELFF. The CDR3 DNA sequence: TGTGCCAGTAGTCCTCATAGAGCAGGGGGCGACACCGGGGAGCTGTTTTTT.